This T cell receptor beta chain was profiled in a study of blood T cells in healthy people across ages. Through a sample-barcoded 5' primer and a J-beta primer mix, a second PCR was run for roughly 7 to 12 cycles. TCRdb used MiXCR to reprocess the 5' RACE reads, holding one entry per CDR3 protein. The table shows around 690,000 distinct CDR3 sequences, with roughly 53% occurring only once. CDR3 length equals 13 residues. The V gene's germline CDR1 is MNHEY and CDR2 SMNVEV (reference sequence). V was cut by 5 bases and J by 5 bases, with 12 bases left in between. The chain uses TRBV27 and TRBJ1-2, with a tentative D call TRBD1 (6 bases). This sequence was found in a man in his fifties or sixties in good health. Material: blood. The DNA for the CDR3 is TGTGCCAGCAGTCCCGGGACAATTTATGGCTACACCTTC. Protein product: CASSPGTIYGYTF.